These 26 T cell receptor beta chains originate from one sample sequenced in a study of blood T cell repertoires in COVID-19. The table came from immunoSEQ multiplex PCR; TCRdb's copy has only in-frame clones and leaves some out. The top ten clones hold about 4.6% of a sample with 200,000 to 250,000 clones, about 88% of them seen once. The sequenced material came from PBMCs or T cells enriched from blood (not recorded which). These receptors were obtained from a woman aged 30 to 39 who had been exposed to COVID-19.

The genes are TRBV6-6 and TRBJ2-3; 15 bases are a match to TRBD2. The germline V gene has CDR1 MNHNY and CDR2 SVGAGI (reference sequence). V lost 6 bases to trimming and J lost 3 bases; unmatched junction nucleotides: 7. There are 17 residues in the CDR3. The chain's CDR3 is CASSPRTSGGATDTQYF. The CDR3 region has the DNA TGTGCCAGCAGCCCCCGGACTAGCGGGGGGGCAACAGATACGCAGTATTTT.

Remarks on this clone: The sample contains more than one DNA sequence encoding this CDR3. The chain combines TRBV29-1 with TRBJ1-2, with 7 bases that match TRBD1. The germline V gene encodes CDR1 SQVTM and CDR2 ANQGSEA. The CDR3 loop spans 12 amino acids. V lost 5 bases and J lost 3; bases outside the gene matches: 3. DNA for the CDR3: TGCAGCGTTCAAACAGGGGACTATGGCTACACCTTC. Protein sequence: CSVQTGDYGYTF. Full variable domain (outside the CDR3, taken from reference TRBV29-1 and TRBJ1-2): SAVISQKPSRDICQRGTSLTIQCQVDSQVTMMFWYRQQPGQSLTLIATANQGSEATYESGFVIDKFPISRPNLTFSTLTVSNMSPEDSSIYLCSVQTGDYGYTFGSGTRLTVV.

The chain employs TRBV5-1 and TRBJ1-6; TRBD1 aligns across 7 bases. Germline V gives CDR1 SGHRS, CDR2 YFSETQ. The junction had 4 bases not matched to a gene; V was cut back by 0 bases and J by 7 bases. CDR3 length: 15 residues. The DNA of the CDR3 is TGCGCCAGCAGCTTGGGACAGGGAGCCAATTCACCCCTCCACTTT. Protein sequence: CASSLGQGANSPLHF.

In this sample, this clone turned up a few times. CDR3 amino acids: CATSRVGGGGGETQYF. CDR3 in DNA: TGTGCCACCAGCAGAGTGGGCGGCGGGGGAGGAGAGACCCAGTACTTC. This chain uses TRBV15 with TRBJ2-5, with 7 positions matching TRBD2. CDR3 length: 16 amino acids. From germline, CDR1 is LNHNV and CDR2 YYDKDF (reference sequence). V shed 1 base, J shed 4 bases, and the junction held 9 bases outside the gene matches.

A word on this clone: One junction end disagrees with the germline gene, perhaps due to a read error. The rearrangement joins TRBV6-5 to TRBJ2-7, with D unresolved. This CDR3 is 11 amino acids long. Germline V gene sequence: CDR1 MNHEY, CDR2 SVGAGI. DNA for the CDR3: TGTGCCAGCGGATCCCTTGGGCCCTCGAGCTTC. Translating gives CASGSLGPSSF.

V gene TRBV11-2 combines with J gene TRBJ1-2; 10 nucleotides line up with TRBD1. This CDR3 is 15 amino acids long. Losses at the gene ends were 0 bases for V and 7 bases for J; bases not matched to a gene: 5. Germline-derived CDR1 and CDR2 are SGHAT and FQNNGV. In DNA form, the CDR3 reads TGTGCCAGCAGCTTAGACTTGACAGGGGGCCGTGGCTACACCTTC. Protein product: CASSLDLTGGRGYTF.

This sequence joins TRBV7-9 and TRBJ2-7, with D maybe TRBD1 (8 bases). This CDR3 is 15 amino acids long. V was pared by 4 bases and J by 2 bases, with 15 bases between. The germline gives CDR1 SEHNR, CDR2 FQNEAQ (reference sequence). The CDR3 loop reads CASSSGQGLTYEQYF. CDR3 sequence (DNA): TGTGCCAGCAGCTCCGGACAGGGACTAACCTACGAGCAGTACTTC.

This clone was counted a single time. The genes are TRBV4-1 and TRBJ1-4; D unresolved. The CDR3 has 16 amino acids. The ends were cut back, 3 bases at V and 7 bases at J, with 18 bases in the middle. CDR1 and CDR2 from the germline V gene are MGHRA and YSYEKL. As DNA, the CDR3 is TGCGCCAGCAGCCACGCATCCAGGAGGGCTGGTGAAAAACTGTTTTTT. Amino acids: CASSHASRRAGEKLFF.

The chain employs TRBV5-5 and TRBJ2-3; 13 bases fit TRBD2. J gave up 11 bases and V 5 bases, and 11 bases lay outside the gene matches. CDR3 size: 15 residues. In germline, CDR1 is SGHKS, CDR2 YYEKEE (reference sequence). In DNA form, the CDR3 reads TGTGCCAGCAGGGAACTAGCGGGGGGGCCGCGGGGGCAGTATTTT. The encoded protein is CASRELAGGPRGQYF.

The V call is TRBV5-8, the J call TRBJ2-5; tentative D call: TRBD2 (5 bases). The V end was cut by 2 bases, the J end by 0 bases, with 11 bases between. This CDR3 spans 15 amino acids. CDR1 SGHTS and CDR2 YDEGEE come from the germline V gene. The CDR3 sequence: CASSLNGEYQETQYF. CDR3 bases: TGTGCCAGCAGCTTAAACGGGGAGTACCAAGAGACCCAGTACTTC.

The chain uses TRBV28 and TRBJ1-2; 10 nucleotides line up with TRBD1. Germline V gives CDR1 MDHEN, CDR2 SYDVKM. V gave up 6 bases and J gave up 8 bases; unmatched junction bases: 3. This CDR3 region has 12 residues. The CDR3 loop reads CASRTGGGGYTF. The DNA of the CDR3 is TGTGCCAGCAGGACAGGGGGCGGAGGCTACACCTTC.

Worth noting for this clone: This sample includes further DNA sequences coding for the same CDR3. The CDR3 DNA is TGTGCCAGCAGCGCAGGGGGAAACACTGAAGCTTTCTTT. Translation gives CASSAGGNTEAFF. The chain is built from TRBV9 and TRBJ1-1, with 7 positions matching TRBD1. Losses at the gene ends were 3 bases for V and 2 bases for J; bases not matched to a gene: 1. Germline V gene sequence: CDR1 SGDLS, CDR2 YYNGEE. The CDR3 spans 13 residues.

The V call is TRBV27, the J call TRBJ1-6; weak D call: TRBD1 (5 bases). The germline V and J ends were trimmed by 8 bases and 15 bases, with 17 bases remaining between them. This CDR3 spans 12 amino acids. In germline, CDR1 is MNHEY, CDR2 SMNVEV (reference sequence). Written as DNA, the CDR3 is TGTGCCAGCTCCAGGGCCAATTCGATCCTCCACTTT. This codes for CASSRANSILHF.

The chain links TRBV18 to TRBJ1-1; 10 bases line up with TRBD1. Germline assignment: CDR1 KGHSH and CDR2 LQKENI. The CDR3 loop spans 15 amino acids. The V segment lost 3 bases and the J segment 2 bases; nucleotides outside the gene matches: 3. CDR3 in amino acids: CASSPRDRGNTEAFF. In DNA, the CDR3 is TGTGCCAGCTCACCCCGGGACAGGGGTAACACTGAAGCTTTCTTT.

This clone has only a few counts. The V call is TRBV5-1, the J call TRBJ1-3; D uncertain. Trimming removed 0 bases from V and 4 bases from J, with 8 bases in between. The CDR3 totals 14 residues. Germline V CDR1 and CDR2: SGHRS, YFSETQ. The CDR3 sequence: CASSLEAGGNTIYF. The CDR3 bases are TGCGCCAGCAGCTTGGAGGCGGGGGGAAACACCATATATTTT.

V gene TRBV6-5 combines with J gene TRBJ2-5, with a tentative D call TRBD2 (7 bases). Trimming removed 7 bases from V and 7 bases from J, with 10 bases in between. Germline CDR1 MNHEY, CDR2 SVGAGI. The CDR3 consists of 11 residues. The CDR3, as DNA: TGTGCCAGCACCGCGGGGGCGACCCAGTACTTC. It translates to CASTAGATQYF.

This chain uses TRBV19 with TRBJ1-1; D may be TRBD1 (6 bases). Germline V lookup: CDR1 LNHDA, CDR2 SQIVND (reference sequence). V dropped 4 bases and J dropped 0 bases, with 9 bases sitting between them. The length of the CDR3 is 14 residues. The DNA of the CDR3 is TGTGCCAGTAGTAACCGGGACATGAACACTGAAGCTTTCTTT. Its translation: CASSNRDMNTEAFF.

This rearrangement joins TRBV18 to TRBJ1-1; possible D gene TRBD1, 5 bases. Germline CDR1 is KGHSH and CDR2 is LQKENI. The CDR3 is made up of 14 amino acids. Trimming removed 3 bases at V and 4 bases at J, with 12 bases between. CDR3 sequence: CASSPSGGFTEAFF. The CDR3 DNA is TGTGCCAGCTCACCGTCGGGGGGATTCACTGAAGCTTTCTTT.

The V call is TRBV5-1, the J call TRBJ2-1; tentatively, D is TRBD1 (5 bases). Looked up from germline, CDR1 is SGHRS and CDR2 is YFSETQ. This CDR3 has 15 residues. V was pared by 1 base and J by 8 bases, with 16 bases between. The CDR3 DNA sequence: TGCGCCAGCAGCTTGCAAGGGAAATGGGGCGATGAGCAGTTCTTC. Translated: CASSLQGKWGDEQFF.

This chain links TRBV2 with TRBJ2-1; TRBD2 matches 9 bases. The CDR3 runs 15 residues. Germline CDR1 reads SNHLY; CDR2 reads FYNNEI. Germline trimming cut 3 bases from V and 4 bases from J; bases unmatched to any gene: 4. For the CDR3, the DNA is TGTGCCAGCAGTGACCAGCGGGGGGATTACAATGAGCAGTTCTTC. It is translated as CASSDQRGDYNEQFF.

This chain joins TRBV7-6 and TRBJ2-2; a weak D match, TRBD1 (9 bases). V lost 3 bases and J lost 1, with 18 bases in between. CDR1 and CDR2 (germline): SGHVS, FNYEAQ. There are 18 residues in the CDR3. The CDR3, as DNA: TGTGCCAGCAGCTTTTCCTTAGCGGGACAGGGGAACACCGGGGAGCTGTTTTTT. Protein sequence: CASSFSLAGQGNTGELFF. The full variable domain, rest sourced from reference TRBV7-6 and TRBJ2-2, is GAGVSQSPRYKVTKRGQDVALRCDPISGHVSLYWYRQALGQGPEFLTYFNYEAQQDKSGLPNDRFSAERPEGSISTLTIQRTEQRDSAMYRCASSFSLAGQGNTGELFFGEGSRLTVL.

This chain uses TRBV19 with TRBJ2-1, with 11 bases fitting TRBD2. This CDR3 comprises 16 residues. Per the germline V gene, CDR1 is LNHDA and CDR2 is SQIVND (reference sequence). V lost 4 bases, J lost 8 bases, and 10 bases stayed unmatched. As DNA, the CDR3 is TGTGCCAGTAGTAAACAACTAGCGGGGGTAGGTGATGAGCAGTTCTTC. Its translation is CASSKQLAGVGDEQFF.

The chain has TRBV5-1 and TRBJ2-3, with D possibly TRBD1 on 6 matching bases. V lost 0 bases and J lost 0, with 11 bases in between. Germline V gene sequence: CDR1 SGHRS, CDR2 YFSETQ. CDR3 length equals 16 residues. In DNA, the CDR3 is TGCGCCAGCAGCTTGGTCAGGGGCACTAGCACAGATACGCAGTATTTT. Translated, it gives CASSLVRGTSTDTQYF.

The V and J genes are TRBV12-3 or TRBV12-4 and TRBJ2-7; D is uncertain. Trimming stripped 6 bases from V and 2 bases from J, with 8 bases between. The CDR3 has 12 residues. CDR3 residues: CASSSEPYEQYF. The CDR3 DNA follows: TGTGCCAGCAGCTCGGAGCCCTACGAGCAGTACTTC.

V is TRBV25-1 and J is TRBJ2-1; a possible D gene is TRBD1 (6 bases). Germline V gene lookup returns CDR1 MGHDK and CDR2 SYGVNS. The CDR3 contains 15 residues. Trimming took off 3 bases at V and 3 bases at J, with 12 bases between the two ends. The CDR3 is CASSDTGSYYNEQFF. In DNA, the CDR3 is TGTGCCAGCAGTGACACAGGGTCTTACTACAATGAGCAGTTCTTC.

This chain uses TRBV14 with TRBJ2-7, with 12 bases lining up with TRBD2. This CDR3 spans 17 amino acids. Trimming at V came to 0 bases and at J to 3 bases, leaving 6 bases not matched to a gene. Looked up from germline, CDR1 is SGHDN and CDR2 is FVKESK. As DNA, the CDR3 is TGTGCCAGCAGCCAAGAGCTAGCGGGGGGGCCTGGCTACGAGCAGTACTTC. This gives the protein CASSQELAGGPGYEQYF.